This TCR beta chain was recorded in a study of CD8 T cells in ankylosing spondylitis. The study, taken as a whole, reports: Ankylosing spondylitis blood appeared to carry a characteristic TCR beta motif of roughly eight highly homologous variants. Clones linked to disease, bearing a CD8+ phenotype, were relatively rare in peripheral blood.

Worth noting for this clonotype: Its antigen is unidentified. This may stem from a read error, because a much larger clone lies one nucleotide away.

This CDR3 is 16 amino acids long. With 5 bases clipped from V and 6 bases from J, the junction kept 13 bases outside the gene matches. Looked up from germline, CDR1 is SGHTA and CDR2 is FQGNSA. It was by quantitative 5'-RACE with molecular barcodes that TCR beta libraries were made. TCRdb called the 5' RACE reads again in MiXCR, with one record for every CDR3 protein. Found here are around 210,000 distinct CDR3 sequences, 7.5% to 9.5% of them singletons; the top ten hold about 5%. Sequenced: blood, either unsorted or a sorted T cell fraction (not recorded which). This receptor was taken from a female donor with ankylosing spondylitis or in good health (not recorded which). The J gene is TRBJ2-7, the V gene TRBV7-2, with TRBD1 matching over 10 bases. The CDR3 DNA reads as TGTGCCAGCAGCCAATCCGGACAGGGGGACGGGGGCGAGCAGTACTTC. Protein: CASSQSGQGDGGEQYF.